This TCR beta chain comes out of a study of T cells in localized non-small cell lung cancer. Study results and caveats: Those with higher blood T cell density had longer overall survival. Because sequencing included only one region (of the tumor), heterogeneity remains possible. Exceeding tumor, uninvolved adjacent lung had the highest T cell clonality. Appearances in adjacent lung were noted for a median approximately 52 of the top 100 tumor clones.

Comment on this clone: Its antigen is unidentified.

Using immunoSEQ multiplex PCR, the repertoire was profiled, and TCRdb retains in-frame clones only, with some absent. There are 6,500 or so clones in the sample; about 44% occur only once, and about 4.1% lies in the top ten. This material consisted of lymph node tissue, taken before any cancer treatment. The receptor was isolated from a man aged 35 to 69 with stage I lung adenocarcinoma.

DNA of the CDR3: TGTGCCAGCAGTGAAAGTCTCCCCGGGGAGCTGTTTTTT. It yields the protein CASSESLPGELFF. V and J are TRBV2 and TRBJ2-2; D ambiguous. Looked up from germline, CDR1 is SNHLY and CDR2 is FYNNEI. V dropped 2 bases and J dropped 6 bases, with 7 bases sitting between them. CDR3 size: 13 residues.